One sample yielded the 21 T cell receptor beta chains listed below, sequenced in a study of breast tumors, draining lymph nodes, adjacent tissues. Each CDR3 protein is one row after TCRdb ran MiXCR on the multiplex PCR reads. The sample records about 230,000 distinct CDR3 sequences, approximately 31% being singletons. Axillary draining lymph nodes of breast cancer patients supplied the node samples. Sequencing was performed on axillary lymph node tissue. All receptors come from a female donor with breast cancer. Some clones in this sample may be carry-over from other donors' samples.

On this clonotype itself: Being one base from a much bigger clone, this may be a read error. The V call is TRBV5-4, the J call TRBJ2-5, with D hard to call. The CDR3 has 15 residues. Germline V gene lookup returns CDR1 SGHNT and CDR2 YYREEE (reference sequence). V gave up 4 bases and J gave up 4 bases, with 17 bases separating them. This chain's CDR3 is CASSPDLTPGETQYF. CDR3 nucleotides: TGTGCCAGCAGCCCGGATTTAACTCCAGGAGAGACCCAGTACTTC.

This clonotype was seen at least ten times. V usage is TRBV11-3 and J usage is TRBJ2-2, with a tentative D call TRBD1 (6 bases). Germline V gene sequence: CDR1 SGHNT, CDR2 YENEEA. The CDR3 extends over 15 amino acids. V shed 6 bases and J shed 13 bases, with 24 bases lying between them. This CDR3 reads CASSPRRGGPSALFF. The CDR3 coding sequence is TGTGCCAGCAGTCCACGACGAGGGGGACCGAGTGCGCTGTTTTTT.

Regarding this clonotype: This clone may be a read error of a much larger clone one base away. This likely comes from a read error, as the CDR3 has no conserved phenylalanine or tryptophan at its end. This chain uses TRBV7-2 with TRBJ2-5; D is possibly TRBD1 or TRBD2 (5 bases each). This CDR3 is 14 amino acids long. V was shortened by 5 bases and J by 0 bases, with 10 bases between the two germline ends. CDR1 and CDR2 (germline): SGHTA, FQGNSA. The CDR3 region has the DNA TGTGCCAGCAGCCATCCGGGACACCAAGAGACCCAGTACCTC. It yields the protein CASSHPGHQETQYL.

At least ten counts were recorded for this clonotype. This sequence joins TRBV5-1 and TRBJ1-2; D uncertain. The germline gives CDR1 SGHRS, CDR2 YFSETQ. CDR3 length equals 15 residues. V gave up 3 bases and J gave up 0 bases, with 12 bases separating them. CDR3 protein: CASSSRTEANYGYTF. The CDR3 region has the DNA TGCGCCAGCAGCTCTCGGACGGAAGCTAACTATGGCTACACCTTC.

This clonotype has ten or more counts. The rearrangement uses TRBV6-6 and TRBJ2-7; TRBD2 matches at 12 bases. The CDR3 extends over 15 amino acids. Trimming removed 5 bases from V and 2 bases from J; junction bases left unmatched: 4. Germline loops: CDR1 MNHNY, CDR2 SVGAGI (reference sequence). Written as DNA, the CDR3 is TGTGCCAGCAGTCCCGGACTAGCGGGGACCTACGAGCAGTACTTC. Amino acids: CASSPGLAGTYEQYF.

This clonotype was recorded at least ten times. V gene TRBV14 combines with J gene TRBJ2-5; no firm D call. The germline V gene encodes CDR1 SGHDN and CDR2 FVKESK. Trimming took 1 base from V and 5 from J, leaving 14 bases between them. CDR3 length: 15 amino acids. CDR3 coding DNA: TGTGCCAGCAGCCAAGGAGCTCCGACTGGGGAGACCCAGTACTTC. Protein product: CASSQGAPTGETQYF.

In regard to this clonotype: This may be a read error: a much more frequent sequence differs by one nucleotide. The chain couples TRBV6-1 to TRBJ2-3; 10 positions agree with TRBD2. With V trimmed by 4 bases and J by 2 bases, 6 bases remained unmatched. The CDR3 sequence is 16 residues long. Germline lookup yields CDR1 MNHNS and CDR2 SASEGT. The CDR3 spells CASSGGLARITDTQYF. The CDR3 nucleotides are TGTGCCAGCAGTGGGGGACTAGCGAGAATCACAGATACGCAGTATTTT.

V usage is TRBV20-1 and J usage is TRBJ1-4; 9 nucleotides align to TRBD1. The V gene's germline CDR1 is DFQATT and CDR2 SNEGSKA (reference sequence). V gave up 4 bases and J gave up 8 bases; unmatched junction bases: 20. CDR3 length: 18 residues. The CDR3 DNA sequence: TGCAGTGCTAACCCCGCAACCTCTATCAGGACAGGGGACGAAAAACTGTTTTTT. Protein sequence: CSANPATSIRTGDEKLFF.

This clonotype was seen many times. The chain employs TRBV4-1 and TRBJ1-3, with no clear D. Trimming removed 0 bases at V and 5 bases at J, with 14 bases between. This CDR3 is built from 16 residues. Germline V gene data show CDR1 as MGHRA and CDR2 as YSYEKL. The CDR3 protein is CASSQESVGQRNTIYF. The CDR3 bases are TGCGCCAGCAGCCAAGAATCCGTGGGCCAGAGAAACACCATATATTTT.

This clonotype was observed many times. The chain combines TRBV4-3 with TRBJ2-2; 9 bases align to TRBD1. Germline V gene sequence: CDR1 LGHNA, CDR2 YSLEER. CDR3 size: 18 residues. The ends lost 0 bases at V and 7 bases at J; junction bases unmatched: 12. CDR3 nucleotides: TGCGCCAGCAGCCAAGACCCCCGTCCGGGACAGGGAGGCGGGGAGCTGTTTTTT. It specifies CASSQDPRPGQGGGELFF.

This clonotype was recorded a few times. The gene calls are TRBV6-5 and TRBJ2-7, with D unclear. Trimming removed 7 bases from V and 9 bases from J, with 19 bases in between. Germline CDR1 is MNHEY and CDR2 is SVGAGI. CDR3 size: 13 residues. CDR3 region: CASMRLAGHGQYF. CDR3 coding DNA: TGTGCCAGCATGCGGTTAGCCGGGCACGGGCAGTACTTC.

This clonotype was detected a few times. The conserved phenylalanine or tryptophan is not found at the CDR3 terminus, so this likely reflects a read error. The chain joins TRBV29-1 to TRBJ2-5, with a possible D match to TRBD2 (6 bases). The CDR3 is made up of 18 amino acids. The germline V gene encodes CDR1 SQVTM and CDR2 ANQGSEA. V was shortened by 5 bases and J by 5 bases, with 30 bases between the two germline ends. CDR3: CSVLPYEGLNLVTETQYL. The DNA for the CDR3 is TGCAGCGTTCTGCCCTATGAAGGACTAAACCTCGTTACGGAGACCCAGTACCTC.

The CDR3 sequence: CSARRPIGDTGELFF. The CDR3 DNA reads as TGCAGTGCTAGACGTCCCATTGGGGACACCGGGGAGCTGTTTTTT. The rearrangement joins TRBV20-1 to TRBJ2-2; D gene unclear. Germline V gene lookup returns CDR1 DFQATT and CDR2 SNEGSKA (reference sequence). This CDR3 region has 15 residues. V dropped 2 bases and J dropped 3 bases, with 13 bases sitting between them.

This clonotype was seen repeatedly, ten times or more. The CDR3 spells CASSVGFGYEQYF. The CDR3 nucleotides are TGTGCCAGCAGCGTCGGGTTCGGATACGAGCAGTACTTC. The rearrangement uses TRBV9 and TRBJ2-7; the D is unclear. The CDR3 spans 13 residues. CDR1 and CDR2 (germline): SGDLS, YYNGEE. V was pared by 2 bases and J by 4 bases, with 10 bases between.

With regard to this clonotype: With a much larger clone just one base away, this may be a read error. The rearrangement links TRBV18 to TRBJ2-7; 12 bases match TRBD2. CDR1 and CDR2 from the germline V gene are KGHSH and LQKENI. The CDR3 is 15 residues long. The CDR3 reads CASSPSSGRAYERYF. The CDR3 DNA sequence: TGTGCCAGCTCACCCTCTAGCGGGAGGGCCTACGAGCGGTACTTC.

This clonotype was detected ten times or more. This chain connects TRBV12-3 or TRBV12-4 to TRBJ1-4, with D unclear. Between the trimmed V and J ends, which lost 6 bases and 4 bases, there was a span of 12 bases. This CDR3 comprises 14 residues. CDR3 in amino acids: CASRVWGNNEKLFF. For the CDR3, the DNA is TGTGCCAGCAGGGTCTGGGGAAATAATGAAAAACTGTTTTTT.

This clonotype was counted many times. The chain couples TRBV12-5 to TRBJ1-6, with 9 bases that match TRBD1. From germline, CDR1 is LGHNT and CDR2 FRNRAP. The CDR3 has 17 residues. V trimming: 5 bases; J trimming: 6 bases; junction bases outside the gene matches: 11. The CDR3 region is CASGLQPGTGRNSPLHF. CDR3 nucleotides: TGTGCTAGTGGTCTCCAGCCCGGGACAGGGCGTAATTCACCCCTCCACTTT. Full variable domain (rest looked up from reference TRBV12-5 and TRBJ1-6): DARVTQTPRHKVTEMGQEVTMRCQPILGHNTVFWYRQTMMQGLELLAYFRNRAPLDDSGMPKDRFSAEMPDATLATLKIQPSEPRDSAVYFCASGLQPGTGRNSPLHFGNGTRLTVT.

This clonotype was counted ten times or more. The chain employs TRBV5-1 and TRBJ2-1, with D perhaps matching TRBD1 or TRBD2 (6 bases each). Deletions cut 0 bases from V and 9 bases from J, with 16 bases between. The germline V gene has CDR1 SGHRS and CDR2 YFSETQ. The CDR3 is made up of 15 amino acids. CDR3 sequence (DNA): TGCGCCAGCAGCTTGGTAGTAGCCGGAGGGGGTGAGCAGTTCTTC. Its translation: CASSLVVAGGGEQFF.

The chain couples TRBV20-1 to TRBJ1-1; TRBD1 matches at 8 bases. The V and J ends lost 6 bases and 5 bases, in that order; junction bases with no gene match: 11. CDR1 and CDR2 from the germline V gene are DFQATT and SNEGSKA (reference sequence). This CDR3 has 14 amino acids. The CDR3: CSAQNDRGRTEAFF. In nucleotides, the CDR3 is TGCAGTGCCCAAAACGACAGGGGTCGGACTGAAGCTTTCTTT.

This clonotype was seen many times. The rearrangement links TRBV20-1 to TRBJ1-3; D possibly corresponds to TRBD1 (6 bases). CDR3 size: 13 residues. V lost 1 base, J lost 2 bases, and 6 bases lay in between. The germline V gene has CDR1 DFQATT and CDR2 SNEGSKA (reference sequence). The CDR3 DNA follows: TGCAGTGCTAGAGGGGGGCCTGGAAACACCATATATTTT. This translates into CSARGGPGNTIYF.

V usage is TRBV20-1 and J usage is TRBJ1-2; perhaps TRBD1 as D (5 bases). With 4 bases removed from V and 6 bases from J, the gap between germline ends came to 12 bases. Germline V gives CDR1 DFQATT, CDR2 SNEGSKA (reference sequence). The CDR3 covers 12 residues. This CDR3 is CSATLRQNGYTF. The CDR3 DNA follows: TGCAGTGCTACCCTAAGACAGAATGGCTACACCTTC.